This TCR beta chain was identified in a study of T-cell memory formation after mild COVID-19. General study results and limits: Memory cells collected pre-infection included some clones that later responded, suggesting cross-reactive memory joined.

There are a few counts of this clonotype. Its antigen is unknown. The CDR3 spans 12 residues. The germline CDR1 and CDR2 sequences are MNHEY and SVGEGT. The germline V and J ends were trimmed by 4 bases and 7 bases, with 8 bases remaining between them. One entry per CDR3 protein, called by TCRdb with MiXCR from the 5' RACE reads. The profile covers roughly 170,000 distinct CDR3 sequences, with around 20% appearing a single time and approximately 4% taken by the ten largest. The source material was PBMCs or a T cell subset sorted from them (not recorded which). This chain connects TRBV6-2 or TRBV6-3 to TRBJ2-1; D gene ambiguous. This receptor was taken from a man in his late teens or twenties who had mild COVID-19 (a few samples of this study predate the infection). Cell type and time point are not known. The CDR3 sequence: CASSLNGNEQFF. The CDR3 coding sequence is TGTGCCAGCAGTTTAAATGGTAATGAGCAGTTCTTC.